This note documents a single TCR beta chain sequence. Its specificity is unknown. PCR was performed using 60 Vbeta and 13 Jbeta primers. Generated by immunoSEQ multiplex PCR, the TCRdb table keeps only in-frame clones and is missing some. This table holds more than 85,000 clones. These data originate in a study of cytomegalovirus exposure and HLA in healthy donors. The wider study: Across about 400 genotyped donors, over 70% landed in the Caucasian-associated ancestry cluster. Overall study results and limits: Based on reports, TCR beta sequences accurately predicted HLA-A and HLA-B alleles for most subjects. After further analysis at a later stage, roughly 16,000 TCR beta sequences were associated with HLA alleles at 0.05 false discovery rate. Some TCR beta chains (164 of them) were listed as cytomegalovirus-associated.

V lost 2 bases, J lost 2 bases, and 15 bases lay in between. This CDR3 comprises 17 residues. Germline CDR1 is SGHTA and CDR2 is FQGTGA. The chain combines TRBV7-3 with TRBJ2-2; D perhaps matches TRBD1 (6 bases). Sequencing used PBMCs. This clonotype was sampled from a girl between 10 and 17 years old in good health and CMV-seropositive. The CDR3 protein is CASSLSPGHVNTGELFF. The CDR3 DNA reads as TGTGCCAGCAGCTTATCCCCGGGACACGTCAACACCGGGGAGCTGTTTTTT.